This T cell receptor beta chain emerged from a study of OX40 agonist ivuxolimab in advanced cancers. Study-level results: Averaged across samples, CD8+ T cells carried more expanded clones than CD4+ did. Dose levels from 0.1 to 3.0 mg/kg saw CD4+ and CD8+ blood T cells expand clonally by week 6.

At cycle 4 day 1, cycle 7 day 1, and baseline, blood was sampled. On this clone: Its target is not known.

Profiling relied on immunoSEQ multiplex PCR, and the TCRdb table lists in-frame clones only, not all of them. The sample lists about 90,000 clones, around 90% occurring once. The clonotype originates from an adult with an advanced solid tumor such as melanoma, head and neck, liver or kidney cancer. The source material was CD4+ or CD8+ T cells sorted from blood, sampled in a trial of the OX40 agonist ivuxolimab.

The CDR3 DNA follows: TGCGCCAGCAGCCACCCGGGCGTCTCCTACGAGCAGTACTTC. This encodes CASSHPGVSYEQYF. This sequence joins TRBV4-1 and TRBJ2-7, with D unresolved. V was trimmed by 3 bases and J by 0 bases, leaving 9 bases between them. This CDR3 has 14 residues. Per the germline V gene, CDR1 is MGHRA and CDR2 is YSYEKL.